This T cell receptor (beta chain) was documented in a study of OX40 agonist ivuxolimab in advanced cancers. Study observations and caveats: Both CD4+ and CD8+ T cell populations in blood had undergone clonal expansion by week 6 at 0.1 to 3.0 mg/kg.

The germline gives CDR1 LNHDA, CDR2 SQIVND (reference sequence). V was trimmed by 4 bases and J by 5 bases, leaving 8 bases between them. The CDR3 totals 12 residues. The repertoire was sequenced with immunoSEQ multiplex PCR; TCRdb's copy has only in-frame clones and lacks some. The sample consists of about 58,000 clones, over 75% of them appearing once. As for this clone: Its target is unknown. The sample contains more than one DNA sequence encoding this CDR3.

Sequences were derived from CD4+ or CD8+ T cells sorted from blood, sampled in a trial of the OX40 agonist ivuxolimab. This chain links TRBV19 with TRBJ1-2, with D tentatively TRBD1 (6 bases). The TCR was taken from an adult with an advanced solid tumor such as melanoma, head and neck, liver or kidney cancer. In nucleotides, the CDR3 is TGTGCCAGTAGTACAGGACAGTATGGCTACACCTTC. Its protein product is CASSTGQYGYTF.